The subject of this entry is one T cell receptor (beta chain). The data were taken from a study of control samples from healthy donors and cancer patients. Assay used: immunoSEQ multiplex PCR; TCRdb lists only in-frame clones, some missing. Of 20,000 to 30,000 clones in the sample, 82% were seen once. The CDR3 has 12 residues. V lost 7 bases and J lost 5, with 10 bases in between. Germline V gene lookup returns CDR1 SNHLY and CDR2 FYNNEI. The sequenced sample consisted of PBMCs. The receptor's source is a man between 60 and 75 years old with colorectal cancer. The V call is TRBV2, the J call TRBJ2-3; TRBD2 is a possible D gene (5 bases). This chain's CDR3 is CASTSRGDTQYF. Here the CDR3 DNA reads TGTGCCAGCACTAGCCGCGGAGATACGCAGTATTTT.